A single sample gave rise to the 3 T cell receptor beta chains below, sequenced in a study of technical replicates of blood from a handful of donors. This table comes from immunoSEQ multiplex PCR, and its TCRdb copy is limited to in-frame clones, with some not included. In the table there are about 83,000 clones, 96% of which are singletons. Sequenced input: T cells isolated from PBMCs. The receptors originated from a human donor in good health.

This chain links TRBV19 with TRBJ1-4, with no clear D. Trimming removed 4 bases at V and 8 bases at J, with 11 bases between. The CDR3 consists of 13 residues. In germline, CDR1 is LNHDA, CDR2 SQIVND (reference sequence). For the CDR3, the DNA is TGTGCCAGTAGTAAACAGCTTCGGGAAAAACTGTTTTTT. It specifies CASSKQLREKLFF.

This chain connects TRBV2 to TRBJ1-1, with D perhaps matching TRBD1 (6 bases). CDR3 length equals 16 residues. Germline V CDR1 and CDR2: SNHLY, FYNNEI. Trimming cost V 7 bases and J 5 bases, with 23 bases left between them. CDR3 in amino acids: CASTSDRLKGSTEAFF. The CDR3 DNA follows: TGTGCCAGCACGTCTGACAGGCTAAAAGGTAGTACTGAAGCTTTCTTT.

This clone was seen once. The V call is TRBV30, the J call TRBJ2-3; TRBD2 matches 13 bases. V lost 1 base to trimming and J lost 6 bases; unmatched junction nucleotides: 1. This CDR3 has 14 amino acids. Germline-derived CDR1 and CDR2 are GTSNPN and SVGIG (reference sequence). This CDR3 reads CAWSALAGGDTQYF. DNA of the CDR3: TGTGCCTGGAGTGCACTAGCGGGAGGGGATACGCAGTATTTT.